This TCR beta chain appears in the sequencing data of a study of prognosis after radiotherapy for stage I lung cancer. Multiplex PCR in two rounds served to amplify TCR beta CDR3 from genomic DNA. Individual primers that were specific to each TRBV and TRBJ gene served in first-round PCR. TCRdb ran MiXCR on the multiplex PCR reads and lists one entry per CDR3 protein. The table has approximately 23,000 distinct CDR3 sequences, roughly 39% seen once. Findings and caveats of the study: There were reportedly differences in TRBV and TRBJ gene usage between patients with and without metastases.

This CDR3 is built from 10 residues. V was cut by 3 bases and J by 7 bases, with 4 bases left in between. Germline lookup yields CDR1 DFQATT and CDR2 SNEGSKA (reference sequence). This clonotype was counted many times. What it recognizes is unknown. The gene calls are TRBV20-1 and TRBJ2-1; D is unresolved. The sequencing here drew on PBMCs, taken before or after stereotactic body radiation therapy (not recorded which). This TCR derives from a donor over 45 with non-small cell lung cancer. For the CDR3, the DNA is TGCAGTGCTAGTCGGAATGAGCAGTTCTTC. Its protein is CSASRNEQFF.